This T cell receptor (beta chain) was retrieved from a study of identical twins. Study-wide findings and caveats: The study found weaker excess twin sharing in beta out-of-frame sequences. Researchers reported excess low generation probability among twin-shared out-of-frame alpha sequences.

This clonotype was counted between two and nine times. No antigen is known for it. Template switching (which added a universal primer site) was used, and cDNA carried unique molecular identifiers. TCRdb recomputed calls from the 5' RACE reads with MiXCR, one row per CDR3 protein. This sample has around 570,000 distinct CDR3 sequences, with 9.5% to 10% found just once. After removal of 1 base from V and 2 bases from J, the junction contained 9 bases not matched to a gene. CDR3 length: 18 amino acids. Germline CDR1 KGHSH, CDR2 LQKENI. These data also featured in a second study, about yellow fever vaccine responses in identical twins.

Sequencing was performed on PBMCs. The chain combines TRBV18 with TRBJ2-7, with 12 bases lining up with TRBD1. The TCR sequence derives from a young woman in good health. In DNA form, the CDR3 reads TGTGCCAGCTCACCACTGGGACAGGGGGCGCAAAAGGCCTACGAGCAGTACTTC. Its translation is CASSPLGQGAQKAYEQYF.